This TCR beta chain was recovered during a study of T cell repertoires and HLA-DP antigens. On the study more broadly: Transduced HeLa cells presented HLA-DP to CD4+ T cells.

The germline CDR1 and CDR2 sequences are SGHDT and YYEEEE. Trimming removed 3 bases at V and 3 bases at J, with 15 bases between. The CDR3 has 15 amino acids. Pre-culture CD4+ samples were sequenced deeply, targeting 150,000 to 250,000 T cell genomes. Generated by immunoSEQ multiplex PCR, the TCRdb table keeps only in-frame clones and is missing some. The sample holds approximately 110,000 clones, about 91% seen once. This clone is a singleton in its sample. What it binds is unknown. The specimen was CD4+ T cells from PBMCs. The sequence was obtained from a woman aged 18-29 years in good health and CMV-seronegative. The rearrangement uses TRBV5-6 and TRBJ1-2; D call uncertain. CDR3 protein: CASSSRPALYYGYTF. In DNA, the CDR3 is TGTGCCAGCAGCTCGAGACCGGCACTATACTATGGCTACACCTTC.